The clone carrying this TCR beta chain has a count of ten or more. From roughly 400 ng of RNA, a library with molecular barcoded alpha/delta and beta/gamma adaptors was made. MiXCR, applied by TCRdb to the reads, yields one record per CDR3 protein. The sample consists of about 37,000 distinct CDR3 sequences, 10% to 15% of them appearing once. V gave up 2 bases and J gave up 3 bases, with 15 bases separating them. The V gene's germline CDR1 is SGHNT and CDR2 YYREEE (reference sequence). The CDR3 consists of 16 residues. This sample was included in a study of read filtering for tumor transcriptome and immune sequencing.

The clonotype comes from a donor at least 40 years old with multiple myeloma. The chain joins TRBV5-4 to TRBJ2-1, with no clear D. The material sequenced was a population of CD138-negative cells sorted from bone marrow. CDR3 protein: CASSFHPSLSYNEQFF. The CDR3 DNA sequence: TGTGCCAGCAGCTTTCATCCGTCGCTGAGCTACAATGAGCAGTTCTTC.